This T cell receptor beta chain was profiled in a study of cytotoxic CD8 clonotypes in ibrutinib-treated CLL. With sequencing, the targeted depth ranged from 1 in 200,000 to 1 in 1 million T cells. Using immunoSEQ multiplex PCR, the repertoire was profiled, and TCRdb retains in-frame clones only, with some absent. The sample gives over 100,000 clones, under 70% of which show up once; 37% is in the top ten. This CDR3 is 17 amino acids long. The V gene's germline CDR1 is SGDLS and CDR2 YYNGEE. The V gene end was trimmed by 0 bases and the J gene end by 8 bases; junction bases not matched to a gene: 10.

The input for sequencing was PBMCs, taken after 24 months of ibrutinib treatment. The receptor's source is a human donor with chronic lymphocytic leukemia. The V gene is TRBV9, the J gene TRBJ1-4; 10 bases map to TRBD1. The CDR3 DNA is TGTGCCAGCAGCGTAGCACCTCCGGGACAGGGGAGGGAAAAACTGTTTTTT. It translates to CASSVAPPGQGREKLFF.